What follows is one T cell receptor (beta chain) and its context. Its target is not known. Per germline, CDR1 SGHRS and CDR2 YFSETQ. Losses at the gene ends were 2 bases for V and 3 bases for J; bases not matched to a gene: 6. The CDR3 spans 15 residues. The data were taken from a study of T-cell memory formation after mild COVID-19. The wider study: The study found TCR clusters largely donor specific. Study-level results: Some clones that responded were present in memory (sampled pre-infection), which suggests cross-reactive memory joined. Most CD4+ clones that shrank were in CM and EM, while CD8+ ones turned up in EMRA.

TCRdb re-derived calls from the 5' RACE reads in MiXCR, one entry per CDR3 protein. The data show about 360,000 distinct CDR3 sequences, approximately 15% seen once. The chain has TRBV5-1 and TRBJ2-7; 9 bases fit TRBD1. Material for sequencing was PBMCs or a T cell subset sorted from them (not recorded which). This clonotype was sampled from a man in his late teens or twenties who had mild COVID-19 (a few samples of this study predate the infection). Cell type and time point are not known. In nucleotides, the CDR3 is TGCGCCAGCAGCTTCCTACCGGGACAGGGCTACGAGCAGTACGTC. It specifies CASSFLPGQGYEQYV.